This T cell receptor beta chain comes out of a study of T cell changes during pregnancy in multiple sclerosis. Germline V gene lookup returns CDR1 MDHEN and CDR2 SYDVKM. CDR3 length equals 16 residues. After removal of 5 bases from V and 0 bases from J, the junction contained 9 bases not matched to a gene. Profiling relied on immunoSEQ multiplex PCR, and the TCRdb table lists in-frame clones only, not all of them. The data show over 70,000 clones, roughly nine tenths seen once. Sequenced material: peripheral blood, taken in the first trimester of pregnancy. The TCR was taken from a female donor in good health, enrolled as a control in a pregnancy study. V gene TRBV28 combines with J gene TRBJ1-2, with 7 bases identical to TRBD1. CDR3 region: CASSAAPGTANYGYTF. The CDR3, as DNA: TGTGCCAGCAGTGCCGCCCCCGGGACAGCTAACTATGGCTACACCTTC.